These 16 T cell receptor beta chains were sequenced from one sample in a study of shared clonotypes between healthy human individuals. TCRdb keeps only in-frame clones here, not all; method: immunoSEQ multiplex PCR. The sample carries approximately 510,000 clones, 75% to 85% recorded once. Sequencing was carried out using PBMCs. Receptors were obtained from a woman in her forties in good health. Some clones in this sample may be carry-over from other donors' samples.

The chain links TRBV6-1 to TRBJ2-1, with TRBD2 matching over 9 bases. Germline V gene sequence: CDR1 MNHNS, CDR2 SASEGT. The CDR3 runs to 14 residues. The trim removed 10 bases at V and 4 bases at J, leaving 8 bases unmatched. The CDR3 region has the DNA TGTGCCACTAAGGGTAGCGGGAGTTACAATGAGCAGTTCTTC. Encoded protein: CATKGSGSYNEQFF.

The chain links TRBV2 to TRBJ2-5; D uncertain. The germline gives CDR1 SNHLY, CDR2 FYNNEI. The CDR3 loop spans 14 amino acids. V was shortened by 2 bases and J by 2 bases, with 9 bases between the two germline ends. CDR3 in amino acids: CASSELDVQETQYF. CDR3 DNA sequence: TGTGCCAGCAGTGAATTGGACGTGCAAGAGACCCAGTACTTC.

V and J are TRBV18 and TRBJ1-1; TRBD1 aligns across 7 bases. Per germline, CDR1 KGHSH and CDR2 LQKENI. The CDR3 is made up of 16 amino acids. Trimming cost V 3 bases and J 5 bases; bases outside gene matches: 12. The CDR3 region has the DNA TGTGCCAGCTCACCTAAACAGGGGACGGAGGAGACTGAAGCTTTCTTT. Amino acids: CASSPKQGTEETEAFF.

This clone was observed a handful of times. The chain recombines TRBV7-8 with TRBJ2-7; 7 positions match TRBD2. The CDR3 length is 16 residues. V gave up 2 bases and J gave up 6 bases; unmatched junction bases: 13. Per the germline V gene, CDR1 is SGHVS and CDR2 is FQNEAQ. The CDR3 DNA reads as TGTGCCAGCAGCTTATCTTGGGGGAGGGCCCCCATCGAGCAGTACTTC. The encoded protein is CASSLSWGRAPIEQYF.

The rearrangement uses TRBV15 and TRBJ1-4; no clear D gene. This CDR3 comprises 14 residues. Looked up from germline, CDR1 is LNHNV and CDR2 is YYDKDF (reference sequence). Trimming removed 0 bases at V and 4 bases at J, with 6 bases between. DNA for the CDR3: TGTGCCACCAGCAGAGACGGGAGTAATGAAAAACTGTTTTTT. Residues: CATSRDGSNEKLFF.

This clone showed up just once. The chain joins TRBV28 to TRBJ2-1; 8 bases are shared with TRBD2. The CDR3 has 13 residues. Germline-derived CDR1 and CDR2 are MDHEN and SYDVKM. The V segment lost 5 bases and the J segment 10 bases; nucleotides outside the gene matches: 7. The CDR3 protein is CASSQGLAREQFF. The CDR3 bases are TGTGCCAGCAGTCAAGGACTAGCTAGGGAGCAGTTCTTC.

V is TRBV30 and J is TRBJ2-3; D remains unclear. Germline V gene lookup returns CDR1 GTSNPN and CDR2 SVGIG (reference sequence). Trimming pared 0 bases from V and 6 bases from J, leaving 7 bases between. The CDR3 has 12 residues. CDR3 residues: CAWSVSRDTQYF. The CDR3 coding sequence is TGTGCCTGGAGTGTATCAAGGGATACGCAGTATTTT. Based on the CDR3 plus reference TRBV30 and TRBJ2-3, the full variable domain is SQTIHQWPATLVQPVGSPLSLECTVEGTSNPNLYWYRQAAGRGLQLLFYSVGIGQISSEVPQNLSASRPQDRQFILSSKKLLLSDSGFYLCAWSVSRDTQYFGPGTRLTVL.

The chain links TRBV19 to TRBJ1-6; 10 bases fit TRBD1. Germline values: CDR1 LNHDA, CDR2 SQIVND (reference sequence). The CDR3 is 12 amino acids. V shed 8 bases, J shed 9 bases, and the junction held 1 base outside the gene matches. Here the CDR3 DNA reads TGTGCCAGTGGACAGGGGGGTTCACCCCTCCACTTT. Encoded protein: CASGQGGSPLHF.

The chain employs TRBV19 and TRBJ2-7; TRBD2 agrees at 10 bases. V lost 6 bases to trimming and J lost 5 bases; unmatched junction nucleotides: 4. Germline V gene sequence: CDR1 LNHDA, CDR2 SQIVND (reference sequence). CDR3 length equals 13 residues. Written as DNA, the CDR3 is TGTGCCAGTAGCACGGGACTAGCGCACGAGCAGTACTTC. Residues: CASSTGLAHEQYF.

V and J are TRBV15 and TRBJ2-3, with 10 bases lining up with TRBD1. CDR3 length: 15 residues. V shed 4 bases, J shed 2 bases, and the junction held 3 bases outside the gene matches. Per germline, CDR1 LNHNV and CDR2 YYDKDF (reference sequence). The CDR3 loop is CATSTGQGDTDTQYF. The CDR3 DNA follows: TGTGCCACCAGCACCGGACAGGGGGACACAGATACGCAGTATTTT.

This clone was seen many times. The V and J genes are TRBV5-1 and TRBJ2-2, with D uncertain. The CDR3 spans 14 residues. Trimming shortened V by 6 bases and J by 4 bases, and 13 bases separated the two germline ends. Germline V gives CDR1 SGHRS, CDR2 YFSETQ. This CDR3 reads CASNLFGGTGELFF. CDR3 nucleotide sequence: TGCGCCAGCAATTTGTTCGGCGGCACCGGGGAGCTGTTTTTT.

A few counts support this clone. The chain combines TRBV11-2 with TRBJ2-7, with D possibly matching TRBD1 (5 bases). V gave up 2 bases and J gave up 2 bases, with 13 bases separating them. Germline CDR1 reads SGHAT; CDR2 reads FQNNGV. The CDR3 is made up of 15 amino acids. The CDR3 here is CASSLTPQGAYEQYF. CDR3 sequence (DNA): TGTGCCAGCAGCTTAACCCCCCAAGGGGCCTACGAGCAGTACTTC.

V and J are TRBV6-5 and TRBJ1-1; D is perhaps TRBD1 (6 bases). Germline V CDR1 and CDR2: MNHEY, SVGAGI. This CDR3 has 13 amino acids. Trimming took off 2 bases at V and 5 bases at J, with 9 bases between the two ends. In DNA form, the CDR3 reads TGTGCCAGCAGTTACAACAGGGATACTGAAGCTTTCTTT. Protein product: CASSYNRDTEAFF.

The chain carries TRBV7-2 and TRBJ2-5; 9 bases align to TRBD2. This CDR3 spans 18 amino acids. J gave up 1 base and V 5 bases, and 14 bases lay outside the gene matches. The germline gives CDR1 SGHTA, CDR2 FQGNSA. The CDR3 reads CASSLRYETSGFQETQYF. DNA for the CDR3: TGTGCCAGCAGCCTTAGGTACGAGACTAGCGGCTTCCAAGAGACCCAGTACTTC.

As for this clone: The same CDR3 also results from other DNA sequences found in this sample. The chain links TRBV27 to TRBJ1-3, with D hard to call. CDR1 and CDR2 from the germline V gene are MNHEY and SMNVEV (reference sequence). With 3 bases removed from V and 4 bases from J, the gap between germline ends came to 7 bases. The CDR3 loop spans 13 amino acids. The CDR3 here is CASSLGLGNTIYF. DNA for the CDR3: TGTGCCAGCAGTTTGGGCCTAGGAAACACCATATATTTT.

A single count supports this clone. The chain is built from TRBV28 and TRBJ1-2; D remains ambiguous. Germline CDR1 and CDR2: MDHEN and SYDVKM. CDR3 length: 12 amino acids. Deletions cut 2 bases from V and 5 bases from J, with 6 bases between. CDR3 region: CASSLRIYGYTF. DNA for the CDR3: TGTGCCAGCAGTTTAAGGATTTATGGCTACACCTTC.